A single sample gave rise to the 26 T cell receptor beta chains below, sequenced in a study of Ad26.COV2.S vaccination and SARS-CoV-2 variants. Treatment noted: some 20 received Ad26.COV2.S at low or high dose, single or two shots; 5 received placebo; per-sample allocation not given. Day 63 after the first injection of vaccine or placebo was the sampling time. Profiled with immunoSEQ multiplex PCR; TCRdb holds only in-frame clones, not every one. Of about 430,000 clones listed, roughly 90% are singletons. Here the sequenced sample was peripheral blood, taken in a trial of Ad26.COV2.S vaccine versus placebo. The receptors were sampled from a person between 18 and 59 years old who received the Ad26.COV2.S COVID-19 vaccine or a placebo.

This clone came up once. The J gene is TRBJ2-7, the V gene TRBV2; possible D gene TRBD1, 6 bases. This CDR3 contains 10 residues. The ends were cut back, 8 bases at V and 6 bases at J, with 8 bases in the middle. Germline assignment: CDR1 SNHLY and CDR2 FYNNEI. Here the CDR3 reads CASAGVEQYF. For the CDR3, the DNA is TGTGCCAGCGCAGGGGTCGAGCAGTACTTC.

V gene TRBV19 combines with J gene TRBJ1-5; 8 bases map to TRBD1. Germline V gene data show CDR1 as LNHDA and CDR2 as SQIVND (reference sequence). V was clipped by 1 base and J by 1 base; unmatched bases: 9. This CDR3 has 18 residues. In nucleotides, the CDR3 is TGTGCCAGTAGTATAGTCGGACAGGGTTTAATAAGCAATCAGCCCCAGCATTTT. This sequence encodes CASSIVGQGLISNQPQHF.

The chain couples TRBV5-8 to TRBJ2-7; the match to TRBD1 covers 8 bases. This CDR3 spans 17 amino acids. Unmatched junction bases numbered 13, after V lost 3 bases and J lost 2 bases. Germline CDR1 SGHTS, CDR2 YDEGEE. CDR3 in amino acids: CASSSERDRRGTYEQYF. The CDR3 DNA is TGTGCCAGCAGCTCCGAGAGGGACAGGAGAGGAACCTACGAGCAGTACTTC.

The chain couples TRBV28 to TRBJ2-7; TRBD1 agrees at 7 bases. The CDR3 runs 15 residues. The V gene end was trimmed by 2 bases and the J gene end by 4 bases; junction bases not matched to a gene: 8. Germline V gives CDR1 MDHEN, CDR2 SYDVKM. The CDR3 is CASSLGGEGAYEQYF. The CDR3 coding sequence is TGTGCCAGCAGTTTAGGGGGTGAGGGGGCGTACGAGCAGTACTTC.

This clone was detected only a few times. As DNA, the CDR3 is TGCGCCAGCAGTGCGCGGACTAGCGGGAGAAGGTACGAGCAGTACTTC. Amino acids: CASSARTSGRRYEQYF. The chain links TRBV10-2 to TRBJ2-7, with 13 bases matching TRBD2. Germline V lookup: CDR1 WSHSY, CDR2 SAAADI. V dropped 4 bases and J dropped 4; count of bases not matched to a gene: 7. The CDR3 loop spans 16 amino acids.

The table lists this clone with a few counts. This chain connects TRBV18 to TRBJ2-2, with D perhaps matching TRBD1 or TRBD2 (5 bases each). CDR1 and CDR2 from the germline V gene are KGHSH and LQKENI. The CDR3 runs to 18 residues. Trimming shortened V by 2 bases and J by 1 base, and 17 bases separated the two germline ends. Here the CDR3 DNA reads TGTGCCAGCTCACCATCGAGCTCCGGGACGGTGAACACCGGGGAGCTGTTTTTT. Protein product: CASSPSSSGTVNTGELFF.

In this sample, this clone turned up once. The chain carries TRBV5-5 and TRBJ2-5, with D unresolved. This CDR3 is 15 amino acids long. V was shortened by 1 base and J by 5 bases, with 15 bases between the two germline ends. Germline CDR1 reads SGHKS; CDR2 reads YYEKEE (reference sequence). The CDR3 reads CASSLSLERLETQYF. In DNA, the CDR3 is TGTGCCAGCAGCTTGAGTCTAGAACGATTGGAGACCCAGTACTTC.

In this sample, this clone turned up once. V and J are TRBV11-2 and TRBJ1-4; D gene unclear. Trimming pared 1 base from V and 7 bases from J, leaving 7 bases between. This CDR3 spans 13 amino acids. The germline gives CDR1 SGHAT, CDR2 FQNNGV. The CDR3 coding sequence is TGTGCCAGCAGCTTAGGGGGTTTTGAAAAACTGTTTTTT. Translating gives CASSLGGFEKLFF.

The chain couples TRBV12-3 or TRBV12-4 to TRBJ1-5, with D maybe TRBD1 (6 bases). The CDR3 is 13 amino acids. The ends were cut back, 4 bases at V and 2 bases at J, with 6 bases in the middle. Here the CDR3 DNA reads TGTGCCAGCAGTTCAGGGGGCAATCAGCCCCAGCATTTT. It yields the protein CASSSGGNQPQHF.

The CDR3 nucleotides are TGCAGCGTTGCAGGGAGGACCCAATACGAGCAGTACTTC. Translating it yields CSVAGRTQYEQYF. The V and J genes are TRBV29-1 and TRBJ2-7, with TRBD2 as a possible D gene (6 bases). Germline V gives CDR1 SQVTM, CDR2 ANQGSEA. Trimming pared 4 bases from V and 4 bases from J, leaving 14 bases between. The CDR3 has 13 residues.

The chain joins TRBV14 to TRBJ2-1; D is uncertain. This CDR3 is 15 amino acids long. The germline CDR1 and CDR2 sequences are SGHDN and FVKESK. The V end was cut by 2 bases, the J end by 0 bases, with 8 bases between. The CDR3 here is CASSQTESSYNEQFF. CDR3 coding DNA: TGTGCCAGCAGCCAAACCGAAAGCTCCTACAATGAGCAGTTCTTC.

The chain links TRBV6-5 to TRBJ1-6; 7 bases agree with TRBD1. This CDR3 spans 16 amino acids. The germline V gene has CDR1 MNHEY and CDR2 SVGAGI. The J segment lost 2 bases and the V segment lost 2 bases, leaving 3 bases of the junction unmatched. As DNA, the CDR3 is TGTGCCAGCAGTTACGACAGGGCCACCTATAATTCACCCCTCCACTTT. The encoded protein is CASSYDRATYNSPLHF.

The DNA for the CDR3 is TGTGCCAGCAGTACCTACCAGCGTCTTGAGCATTTT. Translating it yields CASSTYQRLEHF. The chain joins TRBV6-5 to TRBJ1-5; D unresolved. Germline V lookup: CDR1 MNHEY, CDR2 SVGAGI. V was shortened by 5 bases and J by 14 bases, with 16 bases between the two germline ends. The CDR3 is made up of 12 amino acids.

The V call is TRBV5-5, the J call TRBJ2-7; D not certain. V lost 3 bases and J 1 base, leaving 8 bases between the germline ends. This CDR3 has 13 amino acids. Germline-derived CDR1 and CDR2 are SGHKS and YYEKEE (reference sequence). CDR3 protein: CASSWATSYEQYF. For the CDR3, the DNA is TGTGCCAGCAGCTGGGCCACATCCTACGAGCAGTACTTC.

The chain employs TRBV6-5 and TRBJ2-7, with D perhaps TRBD1 (5 bases). The germline gives CDR1 MNHEY, CDR2 SVGAGI. The CDR3 consists of 16 residues. V lost 2 bases and J 2 bases, leaving 16 bases between the germline ends. CDR3 sequence reads: CASSYGQGMIPYEQYF. The CDR3 DNA reads TGTGCCAGCAGTTACGGGCAGGGAATGATCCCCTACGAGCAGTACTTC.

The chain links TRBV27 to TRBJ2-2, with 7 bases identical to TRBD2. The CDR3 is made up of 14 amino acids. The germline V gene encodes CDR1 MNHEY and CDR2 SMNVEV (reference sequence). V trimming: 6 bases; J trimming: 5 bases; junction bases outside the gene matches: 6. The CDR3 nucleotides read TGTGCCAGCAGCCCGGGAGGACGAACCGGGGAGCTGTTTTTT. It encodes CASSPGGRTGELFF.

The CDR3 here is CASSLRPGRHSGANVLTF. For the CDR3, the DNA is TGTGCCAGCAGCTTAAGGCCTGGCCGCCACTCTGGGGCCAACGTCCTGACTTTC. This sequence joins TRBV7-6 and TRBJ2-6, with D hard to call. Germline V gene lookup returns CDR1 SGHVS and CDR2 FNYEAQ. The CDR3 is 18 amino acids. With 2 bases removed from V and 0 bases from J, the gap between germline ends came to 14 bases.

This clone has just one count. The chain is built from TRBV25-1 and TRBJ1-6; TRBD1 agrees at 9 bases. The trim removed 11 bases at V and 6 bases at J, leaving 8 bases unmatched. This CDR3 region has 14 residues. Germline lookup yields CDR1 MGHDK and CDR2 SYGVNS. CDR3 loop: CASSGTGSNSPLHF. The CDR3 bases are TGTGCCTCCTCCGGGACAGGGAGTAATTCACCCCTCCACTTT.

The chain combines TRBV18 with TRBJ2-1, with TRBD1 as a possible D gene (7 bases). The CDR3 is 18 residues long. Germline CDR1 is KGHSH and CDR2 is LQKENI. Trimming cost V 2 bases and J 0 bases, with 17 bases left between them. CDR3: CASSPFTGGQSSYNEQFF. The CDR3 region has the DNA TGTGCCAGCTCACCATTCACCGGGGGACAGAGCTCCTACAATGAGCAGTTCTTC.

The chain combines TRBV30 with TRBJ2-7, with 8 bases lining up with TRBD1. J was trimmed by 4 bases and V by 3 bases; bases with no gene match: 5. This CDR3 contains 13 residues. The germline CDR1 and CDR2 sequences are GTSNPN and SVGIG (reference sequence). In nucleotides, the CDR3 is TGTGCCTGGAGCTCAGGGGGCCCGTACGAGCAGTACTTC. Amino acids: CAWSSGGPYEQYF.

The chain has TRBV7-9 and TRBJ2-2, with TRBD2 matching 12 bases. The V segment lost 5 bases and the J segment 5 bases; nucleotides outside the gene matches: 9. The CDR3 consists of 17 residues. The germline V gene has CDR1 SEHNR and CDR2 FQNEAQ (reference sequence). The CDR3 nucleotides are TGTGCCAGCAGCGTACCGACTAGCGGGAGAAGGACCGGGGAGCTGTTTTTT. Amino acids: CASSVPTSGRRTGELFF.

The chain recombines TRBV6-4 with TRBJ2-1, with TRBD2 matching 11 bases. The CDR3 length is 14 residues. With 7 bases clipped from V and 8 bases from J, the junction kept 7 bases outside the gene matches. Germline CDR1 is MRHNA and CDR2 is SNTAGT. DNA for the CDR3: TGTGCCAGCAAAGAAACTAGCGGGAGCTATGAGCAGTTCTTC. Translated, it gives CASKETSGSYEQFF.

V and J are TRBV9 and TRBJ2-4; weak D call: TRBD1 (5 bases). Deletions cut 0 bases from V and 0 bases from J, with 10 bases between. CDR3 size: 16 residues. The germline V gene encodes CDR1 SGDLS and CDR2 YYNGEE. The CDR3 DNA is TGTGCCAGCAGCGTAGCTGCAGGGCTAGCCAAAAACATTCAGTACTTC. This translates into CASSVAAGLAKNIQYF. The full variable domain, with the rest looked up from reference TRBV9 and TRBJ2-4, is DSGVTQTPKHLITATGQRVTLRCSPRSGDLSVYWYQQSLDQGLQFLIQYYNGEERAKGNILERFSAQQFPDLHSELNLSSLELGDSALYFCASSVAAGLAKNIQYFGAGTRLSVL.

CDR3 sequence reads: CASSSIPTSYSYNEQFF. The CDR3 nucleotides read TGTGCCAGCAGCTCAATACCTACTAGCTACTCCTACAATGAGCAGTTCTTC. The chain couples TRBV11-2 to TRBJ2-1, with D possibly matching TRBD2 (6 bases). This CDR3 comprises 17 residues. Germline loops: CDR1 SGHAT, CDR2 FQNNGV. The V gene lost 4 bases and the J gene lost 0 bases, with 16 bases spanning the gap.

This clone was counted once. The gene calls are TRBV5-1 and TRBJ2-3; 10 nucleotides match TRBD2. The germline V gene has CDR1 SGHRS and CDR2 YFSETQ. This CDR3 has 15 residues. V lost 1 base and J lost 5; bases outside the gene matches: 4. Here the CDR3 reads CASSLLAGVLDTQYF. The CDR3 DNA is TGCGCCAGCAGCTTGCTAGCGGGAGTTTTAGATACGCAGTATTTT. The complete variable domain, with remaining parts taken from reference TRBV5-1 and TRBJ2-3, reads KAGVTQTPRYLIKTRGQQVTLSCSPISGHRSVSWYQQTPGQGLQFLFEYFSETQRNKGNFPGRFSGRQFSNSRSEMNVSTLELGDSALYLCASSLLAGVLDTQYFGPGTRLTVL.

The chain employs TRBV30 and TRBJ2-7; tentative D call: TRBD1 (6 bases). V was pared by 3 bases and J by 3 bases, with 9 bases between. The CDR3 loop spans 12 amino acids. The V gene's germline CDR1 is GTSNPN and CDR2 SVGIG (reference sequence). CDR3 protein: CAWSSQGYEQYF. Here the CDR3 DNA reads TGTGCCTGGAGCTCACAGGGCTACGAGCAGTACTTC.